Listed here are 12 T cell receptor beta chains from one sample, sequenced in a study of T-cell memory formation after mild COVID-19. TCRdb itself ran the 5' RACE reads through MiXCR, one entry per CDR3 protein. The data show under 450,000 distinct CDR3 sequences, 20% to 30% seen once. Sequenced input: PBMCs or a T cell subset sorted from them (not recorded which). The receptors shown here come from an adult woman who had mild COVID-19 (a few samples of this study predate the infection). Cell type and time point are not known.

This sequence joins TRBV7-2 and TRBJ2-5, with a possible D match to TRBD1 (6 bases). Looked up from germline, CDR1 is SGHTA and CDR2 is FQGNSA. The CDR3 has 14 residues. The V end lost 8 bases, the J end lost 7 bases, and 20 bases lay between the germline ends. CDR3 sequence reads: CASETAQGLGTQYF. The CDR3 bases are TGTGCCAGCGAAACAGCACAGGGTTTGGGGACCCAGTACTTC.

This sequence joins TRBV6-1 and TRBJ2-3; no reliable D call. Trimming removed 7 bases at V and 5 bases at J, with 7 bases between. The CDR3 runs 11 residues. The germline V gene has CDR1 MNHNS and CDR2 SASEGT. CDR3 in DNA: TGTGCCAGCACATTCGTAGATACGCAGTATTTT. Its protein is CASTFVDTQYF.

The chain joins TRBV6-2 or TRBV6-3 to TRBJ2-4; D is possibly TRBD1 (6 bases). The CDR3 length is 16 residues. Germline loops: CDR1 MNHEY, CDR2 SVGEGT. V dropped 7 bases and J dropped 0 bases, with 16 bases sitting between them. CDR3 sequence: CASTIGQQLAKNIQYF. In DNA, the CDR3 is TGTGCCAGCACCATAGGACAGCAACTAGCCAAAAACATTCAGTACTTC.

This clonotype was observed at least ten times. The gene calls are TRBV5-5 and TRBJ1-1; D perhaps matches TRBD1 (5 bases). This CDR3 is built from 14 residues. V lost 4 bases, J lost 1 base, and 11 bases lay in between. Per germline, CDR1 SGHKS and CDR2 YYEKEE (reference sequence). The CDR3 sequence is CASSKQRGNTEAFF. In nucleotides, the CDR3 is TGTGCCAGCAGCAAGCAGAGGGGGAACACTGAAGCTTTCTTT.

V gene TRBV5-1 combines with J gene TRBJ2-5; 10 bases are a match to TRBD2. The CDR3 length is 16 residues. CDR1 is SGHRS and CDR2 is YFSETQ in the germline V gene. The V gene end was trimmed by 1 base and the J gene end by 2 bases; junction bases not matched to a gene: 5. Here the CDR3 reads CASSLSASGGQETQYF. The CDR3 nucleotides are TGCGCCAGCAGCTTGAGTGCTAGCGGGGGACAAGAGACCCAGTACTTC.

V and J are TRBV11-2 and TRBJ2-5; D gene uncertain. Germline CDR1 is SGHAT and CDR2 is FQNNGV. Trimming shortened V by 5 bases and J by 0 bases, and 10 bases separated the two germline ends. This CDR3 is 14 amino acids long. The CDR3 sequence is CASSQTGYQETQYF. In DNA form, the CDR3 reads TGTGCCAGCAGCCAGACCGGATACCAAGAGACCCAGTACTTC.

This clonotype was picked up a small number of times. The rearrangement joins TRBV4-1 to TRBJ2-7; TRBD1 agrees at 11 bases. J lost 3 bases, V lost 4 bases, and 8 bases had no gene match. The CDR3 loop spans 16 amino acids. In germline, CDR1 is MGHRA, CDR2 YSYEKL. The CDR3 nucleotides are TGCGCCAGCAGCCCACCAGGGACAGGGGGTTTCTACGAGCAGTACTTC. Translation gives CASSPPGTGGFYEQYF.

This chain joins TRBV5-6 and TRBJ2-6; possibly TRBD1 for D (5 bases). CDR1 and CDR2 from the germline V gene are SGHDT and YYEEEE. The CDR3 spans 15 residues. Trimming took 3 bases from V and 4 from J, leaving 11 bases between them. CDR3 amino acids: CASSSRGGGANVLTF. CDR3 in DNA: TGTGCCAGCAGCTCTAGGGGCGGAGGGGCCAACGTCCTGACTTTC. Looking up the rest from reference TRBV5-6 and TRBJ2-6 gives the full variable domain: DAGVTQSPTHLIKTRGQQVTLRCSPKSGHDTVSWYQQALGQGPQFIFQYYEEEERQRGNFPDRFSGHQFPNYSSELNVNALLLGDSALYLCASSSRGGGANVLTFGAGSRLTVL.

Many counts were recorded for this clonotype. V usage is TRBV12-3 or TRBV12-4 and J usage is TRBJ2-3, with D possibly matching TRBD2 (5 bases). This CDR3 region has 15 residues. The V end lost 6 bases, the J end lost 0 bases, and 13 bases lay between the germline ends. Here the CDR3 reads CASSLRTGSTDTQYF. The DNA of the CDR3 is TGTGCCAGCAGCCTACGGACTGGGAGCACAGATACGCAGTATTTT.

This clonotype has only a few counts. This sequence joins TRBV20-1 and TRBJ1-5, with D possibly being TRBD1 (5 bases). The germline V gene has CDR1 DFQATT and CDR2 SNEGSKA (reference sequence). CDR3 size: 14 residues. The ends were cut back, 3 bases at V and 7 bases at J, with 16 bases in the middle. The CDR3 region has the DNA TGCAGTGCTAGTGTCCAGGGCTCGGTCCAGCCCCAGCATTTT. Its translation is CSASVQGSVQPQHF.

This clonotype was detected a few times. This rearrangement joins TRBV21-1 to TRBJ1-2; the D call in the table, TRBD1, was not verified against the DNA. TRBV21-1 is an annotated pseudogene. CDR3 length: 13 amino acids. CDR3 DNA sequence: TGTGCCTGCTGGGCCGGGACATGCTATGGCTACACCTTC. Encoded protein: CACWAGTCYGYTF.

The genes are TRBV11-2 and TRBJ2-1; D call uncertain. V lost 0 bases and J 0 bases, leaving 12 bases between the germline ends. Germline CDR1 and CDR2: SGHAT and FQNNGV. CDR3 length equals 17 residues. CDR3 sequence reads: CASSLDLRVSSYNEQFF. CDR3 coding DNA: TGTGCCAGCAGCTTAGATCTTCGGGTTAGCTCCTACAATGAGCAGTTCTTC. Full variable domain (missing parts from reference TRBV11-2 and TRBJ2-1): EAGVAQSPRYKIIEKRQSVAFWCNPISGHATLYWYQQILGQGPKLLIQFQNNGVVDDSQLPKDRFSAERLKGVDSTLKIQPAKLEDSAVYLCASSLDLRVSSYNEQFFGPGTRLTVL.